This TCR beta chain came from a study of blood T cell repertoires in COVID-19. Method: immunoSEQ multiplex PCR; TCRdb's copy keeps in-frame clones and lacks some. Altogether nearly 250,000 clones are present, roughly 86% being singletons, with the ten largest covering under 2%. The source of this sequence is a woman aged 60-75 years who had recovered from COVID-19. The sequenced sample was peripheral blood.

As DNA, the CDR3 is TGCAGCGCCCACAACGACAGGGTCCAGGAGACCCAGTACTTC. Protein: CSAHNDRVQETQYF. V is TRBV29-1 and J is TRBJ2-5; 7 bases agree with TRBD1. The CDR3 covers 14 residues. The V gene's germline CDR1 is SQVTM and CDR2 ANQGSEA. J lost 5 bases, V lost 7 bases, and 13 bases had no gene match. Looking up the rest from reference TRBV29-1 and TRBJ2-5 gives the full variable domain: SAVISQKPSRDICQRGTSLTIQCQVDSQVTMMFWYRQQPGQSLTLIATANQGSEATYESGFVIDKFPISRPNLTFSTLTVSNMSPEDSSIYLCSAHNDRVQETQYFGPGTRLLVL.